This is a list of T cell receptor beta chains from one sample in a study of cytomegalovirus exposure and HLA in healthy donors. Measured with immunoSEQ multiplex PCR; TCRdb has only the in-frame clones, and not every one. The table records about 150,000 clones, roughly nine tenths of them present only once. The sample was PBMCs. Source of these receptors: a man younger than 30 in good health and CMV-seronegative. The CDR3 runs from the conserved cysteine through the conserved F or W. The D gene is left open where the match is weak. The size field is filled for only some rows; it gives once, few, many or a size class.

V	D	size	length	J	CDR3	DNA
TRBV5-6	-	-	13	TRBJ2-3	CASSLGARDTQYF	TGTGCCAGCAGCCTAGGGGCGCGGGATACGCAGTATTTT
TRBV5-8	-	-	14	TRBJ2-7	CASSLVARGHEQYF	TGTGCCAGCAGCTTAGTCGCCAGGGGCCACGAGCAGTACTTC
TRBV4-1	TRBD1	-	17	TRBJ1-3	CASSQPRQGSEGNTIYF	TGCGCCAGCAGCCAACCCAGACAGGGAAGTGAAGGAAACACCATATATTTT
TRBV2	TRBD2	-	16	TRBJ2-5	CASVDDSGLDRETQYF	TGTGCCAGCGTTGACGACTCGGGACTAGACCGGGAGACCCAGTACTTC
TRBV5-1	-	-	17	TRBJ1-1	CASSLDGGQLSNTEAFF	TGCGCCAGCAGCTTGGACGGAGGACAGCTGTCGAACACTGAAGCTTTCTTT
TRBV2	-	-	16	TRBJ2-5	CASSTPQGDSLETQYF	TGTGCCAGCAGCACCCCCCAGGGGGACTCGTTGGAGACCCAGTACTTC
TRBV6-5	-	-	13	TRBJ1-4	CASSYLGGEKLFF	TGTGCCAGCAGTTACTTAGGCGGGGAAAAACTGTTTTTT
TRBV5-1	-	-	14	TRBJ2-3	CASSWGGTVDTQYF	TGCGCCAGCAGCTGGGGCGGGACGGTAGATACGCAGTATTTT
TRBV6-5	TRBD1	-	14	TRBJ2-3	CASSLGTGTDTQYF	TGTGCCAGCAGTTTAGGGACAGGGACAGATACGCAGTATTTT
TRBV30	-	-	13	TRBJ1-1	CAWRIRLNTEAFF	TGTGCCTGGAGAATCAGGCTGAACACTGAAGCTTTCTTT
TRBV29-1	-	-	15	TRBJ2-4	CSGVGWAGSKNIQYF	TGCAGCGGCGTGGGTTGGGCAGGCTCCAAAAACATTCAGTACTTC
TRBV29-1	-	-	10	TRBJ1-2	CSVVQEALTF	TGCAGCGTTGTGCAGGAGGCCCTAACCTTC
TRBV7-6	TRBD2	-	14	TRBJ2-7	CASSFQAGPYEQYF	TGTGCCAGCAGCTTCCAAGCGGGACCCTACGAGCAGTACTTC
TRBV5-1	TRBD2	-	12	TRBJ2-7	CASSLAGTEQYF	TGCGCCAGCAGCTTAGCGGGGACCGAGCAGTACTTC
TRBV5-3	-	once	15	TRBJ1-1	CARSLLRGLDTEAFF	TGTGCCAGAAGCTTGTTGCGGGGCCTAGACACTGAAGCTTTCTTT
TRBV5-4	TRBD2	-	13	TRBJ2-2	CASSKERGGELFF	TGTGCCAGCAGCAAAGAGCGGGGCGGGGAGCTGTTTTTT
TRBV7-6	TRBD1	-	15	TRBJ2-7	CASSLAGQVPGEQYF	TGTGCCAGCAGCTTAGCAGGACAGGTGCCCGGCGAGCAGTACTTC
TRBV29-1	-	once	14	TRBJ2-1	CSVEWGSVNNEQFF	TGCAGCGTTGAATGGGGCAGCGTAAACAATGAGCAGTTCTTC
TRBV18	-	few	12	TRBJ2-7	CASSTGRDEQYF	TGTGCCAGCTCCACCGGGCGGGACGAGCAGTACTTC
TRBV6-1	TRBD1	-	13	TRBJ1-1	CASTNRGQTEAFF	TGTGCCAGTACTAACAGGGGGCAGACTGAAGCTTTCTTT
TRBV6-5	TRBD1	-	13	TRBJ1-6	CASRQDRNSPLHF	TGTGCCAGCAGGCAGGACAGGAATTCACCCCTCCACTTT
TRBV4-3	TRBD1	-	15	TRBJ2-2	CASSHGQANTGELFF	TGCGCCAGCAGCCACGGACAGGCGAACACCGGGGAGCTGTTTTTT
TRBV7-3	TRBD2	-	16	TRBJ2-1	CASSLMGLAGKPEQFF	TGTGCCAGCAGCTTAATGGGCCTAGCGGGGAAACCTGAGCAGTTCTTC
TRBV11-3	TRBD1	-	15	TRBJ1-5	CASSPGQGSNQPQHF	TGTGCCAGCAGCCCGGGACAGGGGAGCAATCAGCCCCAGCATTTT
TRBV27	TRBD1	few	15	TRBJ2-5	CASSWGQGRRETQYF	TGTGCCAGCAGTTGGGGACAGGGTCGGCGAGAGACCCAGTACTTC
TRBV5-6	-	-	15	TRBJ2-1	CASSLGRSPLNEQFF	TGTGCCAGCAGCTTGGGGAGGAGCCCTCTTAATGAGCAGTTCTTC
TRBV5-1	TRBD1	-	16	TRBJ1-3	CASSFDRGSGGNTIYF	TGCGCCAGCAGCTTTGACAGGGGATCGGGTGGAAACACCATATATTTT
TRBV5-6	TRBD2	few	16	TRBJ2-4	CASSLGLAGVRNIQYF	TGTGCCAGCAGCCTTGGACTAGCGGGAGTTAGAAACATTCAGTACTTC
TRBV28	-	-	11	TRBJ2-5	CASSFRETQYF	TGTGCCAGCAGTTTTAGAGAGACCCAGTACTTC
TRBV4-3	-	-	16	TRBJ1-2	CASSPEPRGANYGYTF	TGCGCCAGCAGCCCCGAACCCAGGGGAGCTAACTATGGCTACACCTTC
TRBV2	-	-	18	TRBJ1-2	CASKRPRSPTDNSYGYTF	TGTGCCAGCAAAAGGCCCAGATCCCCTACAGATAACTCCTATGGCTACACCTTC
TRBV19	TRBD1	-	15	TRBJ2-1	CATTIRDRGLNEQFF	TGTGCCACCACCATCCGGGACAGGGGTCTCAATGAGCAGTTCTTC
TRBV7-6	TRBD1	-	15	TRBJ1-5	CASSSGTGLGQPQHF	TGTGCCAGCAGTTCCGGGACAGGCCTAGGGCAGCCCCAGCATTTT
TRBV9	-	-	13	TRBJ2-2	CASSVGLTGELFF	TGTGCCAGCAGCGTAGGACTCACCGGGGAGCTGTTTTTT
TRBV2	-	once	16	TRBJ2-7	CASSDRLGHRNSEQYF	TGTGCCAGCAGTGACCGACTAGGACATCGAAATTCCGAGCAGTACTTC
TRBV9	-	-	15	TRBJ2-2	CASSVRGTNTGELFF	TGTGCCAGCAGCGTAAGGGGAACGAACACCGGGGAGCTGTTTTTT
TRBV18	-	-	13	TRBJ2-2	CASSPDFGGELFF	TGTGCCAGCTCACCGGACTTTGGCGGGGAGCTGTTTTTT
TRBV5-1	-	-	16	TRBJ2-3	CASSLAAAAKIDTQYF	TGCGCCAGCAGCTTGGCGGCGGCGGCGAAGATAGATACGCAGTATTTT
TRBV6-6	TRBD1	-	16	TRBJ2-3	CASSPRAGTVTDTQYF	TGTGCCAGCAGCCCCCGGGCAGGGACAGTTACAGATACGCAGTATTTT
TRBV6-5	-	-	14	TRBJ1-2	CASNPMAGGYGYTF	TGTGCCAGCAACCCGATGGCGGGGGGCTATGGCTACACCTTC
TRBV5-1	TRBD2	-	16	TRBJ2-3	CASSRTSGMSTDTQYF	TGCGCCAGCAGCCGGACTAGCGGGATGAGCACAGATACGCAGTATTTT
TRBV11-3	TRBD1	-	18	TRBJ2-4	CASSLDRGTGVAKNIQYF	TGTGCCAGCAGCTTAGATCGTGGGACAGGGGTAGCCAAAAACATTCAGTACTTC
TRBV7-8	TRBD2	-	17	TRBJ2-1	CASSLVPTGGTLNEQFF	TGTGCCAGCAGCTTAGTCCCCACGGGAGGAACCCTCAATGAGCAGTTCTTC
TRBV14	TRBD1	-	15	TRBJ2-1	CASSQEGTGGQEQFF	TGTGCCAGCAGCCAAGAGGGTACAGGGGGCCAGGAGCAGTTCTTC
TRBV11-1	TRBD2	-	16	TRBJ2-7	CASSPGEGPGVYEQYF	TGTGCCAGCAGCCCGGGGGAGGGACCGGGGGTCTACGAGCAGTACTTC
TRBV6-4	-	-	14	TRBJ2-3	CASSRGAGTDTQYF	TGTGCCAGCAGCCGGGGGGCCGGGACAGATACGCAGTATTTT
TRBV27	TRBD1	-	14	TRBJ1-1	CASSLSRGDTEAFF	TGTGCCAGCAGTTTAAGCAGGGGGGACACTGAAGCTTTCTTT
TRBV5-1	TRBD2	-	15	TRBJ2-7	CASSLASSGDYEQYF	TGCGCCAGCAGCTTGGCTTCTAGCGGGGATTACGAGCAGTACTTC
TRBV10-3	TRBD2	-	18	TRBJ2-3	CAISESRTSGTGTDTQYF	TGTGCCATCAGTGAGTCTCGGACTAGCGGGACAGGCACAGATACGCAGTATTTT
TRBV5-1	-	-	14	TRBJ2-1	CASSLGTVGNEQFF	TGCGCCAGCAGCTTGGGGACAGTAGGAAATGAGCAGTTCTTC
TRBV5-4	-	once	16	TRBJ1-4	CASSVGGEGVHEKLFF	TGTGCCAGCAGCGTGGGGGGTGAGGGGGTTCATGAAAAACTGTTTTTT
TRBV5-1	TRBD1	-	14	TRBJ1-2	CASSFDRGSYGYTF	TGCGCCAGCAGCTTCGACAGGGGAAGTTATGGCTACACCTTC
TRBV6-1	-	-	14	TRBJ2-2	CASSARTNTGELFF	TGTGCCAGCAGTGCCAGAACGAACACCGGGGAGCTGTTTTTT
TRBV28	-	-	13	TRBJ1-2	CASSPQGTYGYTF	TGTGCCAGCAGTCCCCAGGGGACCTATGGCTACACCTTC
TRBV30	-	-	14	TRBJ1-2	CAWQTPRRDYGYTF	TGTGCCTGGCAAACCCCTCGGAGGGACTATGGCTACACCTTC